This is a list of T cell receptor beta chains from one sample in a study of blood T cell repertoires in COVID-19. Some clones are missing from TCRdb's copy, which holds only in-frame ones; the method was immunoSEQ multiplex PCR. Of 50,000 to 75,000 clones in the sample, more than 85% were seen once. The sample taken for sequencing was peripheral blood. The receptors originated from a man aged 50 or older with active COVID-19. Each CDR3 is given with its conserved first and last residue. The listing skips clone size in some rows; elsewhere it reads once, few, many or a size class.

- | TRBV19 | CASHHRPGGSPEAFF
once | TRBV14 | CASSLPRRGGVTGELFF
- | TRBV18 | CASSRLLRDTYEQYF
- | TRBV2 | CASSEGQGPNIQYF
- | TRBV7-9 | CASSPTGSNTEAFF
- | TRBV2 | CASRVEGLSFMNTEAFF
- | TRBV3-1/TRBV3-2 | CASSQAWGVYNEQFF
- | TRBV7-8 | CATRGGITGELFF
- | TRBV4-1 | CASSQLGGDYGYTF
- | TRBV19 | CASSPSGTSGGVETQYF
- | TRBV13 | CASSLMGLAKVIDEQFF
- | TRBV21-1 | CASSKVRVQGDTGELFF
- | TRBV6-5 | CASSSLGQGESPLHF
- | TRBV2 | CATLANLGSGNYGYTF
- | TRBV12-3/TRBV12-4 | CASSGRASYEQYF
- | TRBV11-2 | CASSTDGHLRTYNEQFF
- | TRBV19 | CASSMNGQGAEKLFF
- | TRBV20-1 | CSALGVGELFF
- | TRBV6-1 | CASSDRVGETQYF
- | TRBV7-3 | CASSPGQPNSPLHF
once | TRBV5-1 | CASSLTGGPSYEQYF
- | TRBV6-1 | CASSERSGTSTDTQYF
- | TRBV19 | CASSMGAGASERYGYTF
- | TRBV2 | CASSERAAGVNEQYF
- | TRBV4-3 | CASSPQGGVLAGELFF
- | TRBV7-2 | CASSLQGRTYGYTF
- | TRBV28 | CASSLSQGLGSSNQPQHF
- | TRBV11-3 | CATGVRYNEQFF
- | TRBV11-2 | CASSSVAKETQYF